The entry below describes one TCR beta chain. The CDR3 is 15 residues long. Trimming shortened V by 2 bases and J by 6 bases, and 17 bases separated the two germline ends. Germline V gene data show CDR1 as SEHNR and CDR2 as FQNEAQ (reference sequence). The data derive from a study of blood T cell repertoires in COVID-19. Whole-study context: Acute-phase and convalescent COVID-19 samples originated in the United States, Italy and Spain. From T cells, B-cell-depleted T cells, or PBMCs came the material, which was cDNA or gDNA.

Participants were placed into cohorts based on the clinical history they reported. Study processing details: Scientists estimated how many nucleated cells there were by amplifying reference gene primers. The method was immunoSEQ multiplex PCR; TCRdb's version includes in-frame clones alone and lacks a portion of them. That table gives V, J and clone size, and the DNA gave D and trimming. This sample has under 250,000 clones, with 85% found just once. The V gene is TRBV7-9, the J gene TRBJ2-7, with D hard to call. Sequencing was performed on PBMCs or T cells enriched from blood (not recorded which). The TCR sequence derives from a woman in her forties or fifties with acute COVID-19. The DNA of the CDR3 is TGTGCCAGCAGCTTATTGTCTGAGGATTGGAGCGAGCAGTACTTC. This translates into CASSLLSEDWSEQYF.